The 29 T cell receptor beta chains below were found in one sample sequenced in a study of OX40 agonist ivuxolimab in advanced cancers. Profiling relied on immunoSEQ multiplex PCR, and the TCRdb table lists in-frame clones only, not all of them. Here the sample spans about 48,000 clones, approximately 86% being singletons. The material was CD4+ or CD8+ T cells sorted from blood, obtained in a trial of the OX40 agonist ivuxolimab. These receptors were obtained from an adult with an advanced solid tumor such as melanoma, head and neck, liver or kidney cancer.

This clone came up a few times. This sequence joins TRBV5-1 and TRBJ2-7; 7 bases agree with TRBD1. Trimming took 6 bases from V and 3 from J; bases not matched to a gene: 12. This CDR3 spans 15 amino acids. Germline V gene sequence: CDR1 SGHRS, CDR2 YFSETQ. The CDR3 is CASTLGWGTDYEQYF. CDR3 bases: TGCGCCAGCACTCTCGGATGGGGGACAGACTACGAGCAGTACTTC.

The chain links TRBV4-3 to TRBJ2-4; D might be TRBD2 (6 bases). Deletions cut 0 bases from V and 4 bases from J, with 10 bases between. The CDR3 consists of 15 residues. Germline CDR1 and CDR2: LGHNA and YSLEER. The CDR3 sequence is CASSQEFGGKNIQYF. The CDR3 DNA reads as TGCGCCAGCAGCCAAGAATTTGGGGGGAAAAACATTCAGTACTTC.

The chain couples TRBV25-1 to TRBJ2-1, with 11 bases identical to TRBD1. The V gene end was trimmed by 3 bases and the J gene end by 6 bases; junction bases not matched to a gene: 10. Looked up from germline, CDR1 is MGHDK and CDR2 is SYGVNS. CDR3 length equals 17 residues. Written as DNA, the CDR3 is TGTGCCAGCAGTGAGTGGTTAGGGGACAGGGGGGGCAATGAGCAGTTCTTC. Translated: CASSEWLGDRGGNEQFF.

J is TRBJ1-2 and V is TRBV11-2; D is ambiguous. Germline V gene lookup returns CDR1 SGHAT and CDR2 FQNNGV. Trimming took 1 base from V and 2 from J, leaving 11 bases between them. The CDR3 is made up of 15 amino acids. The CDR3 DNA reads TGTGCCAGCAGCTTAGGGGAACTCCTGAACTATGGCTACACCTTC. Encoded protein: CASSLGELLNYGYTF. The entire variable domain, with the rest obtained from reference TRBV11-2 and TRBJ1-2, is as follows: EAGVAQSPRYKIIEKRQSVAFWCNPISGHATLYWYQQILGQGPKLLIQFQNNGVVDDSQLPKDRFSAERLKGVDSTLKIQPAKLEDSAVYLCASSLGELLNYGYTFGSGTRLTVV.

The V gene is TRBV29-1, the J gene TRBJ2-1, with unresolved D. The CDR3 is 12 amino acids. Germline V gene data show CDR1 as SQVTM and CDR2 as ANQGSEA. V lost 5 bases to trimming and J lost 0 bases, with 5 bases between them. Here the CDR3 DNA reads TGCAGCGTTTCAGGCTCCTACAATGAGCAGTTCTTC. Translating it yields CSVSGSYNEQFF.

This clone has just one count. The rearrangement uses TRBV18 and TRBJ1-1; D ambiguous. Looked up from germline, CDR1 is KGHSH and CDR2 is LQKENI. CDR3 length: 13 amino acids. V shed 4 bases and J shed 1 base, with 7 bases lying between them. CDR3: CASSLTENTEAFF. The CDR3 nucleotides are TGTGCCAGCTCACTAACAGAGAACACTGAAGCTTTCTTT.

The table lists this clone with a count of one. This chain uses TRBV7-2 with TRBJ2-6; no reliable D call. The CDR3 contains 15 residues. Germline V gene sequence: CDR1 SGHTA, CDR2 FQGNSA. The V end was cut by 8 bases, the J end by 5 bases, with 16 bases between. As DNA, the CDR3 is TGTGCCAGCGCCCTTAACGCGGATAGGGCCAACGTCCTGACTTTC. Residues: CASALNADRANVLTF.

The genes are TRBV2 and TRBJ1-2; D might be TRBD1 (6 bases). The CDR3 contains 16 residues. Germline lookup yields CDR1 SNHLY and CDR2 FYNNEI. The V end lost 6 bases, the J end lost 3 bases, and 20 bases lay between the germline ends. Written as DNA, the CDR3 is TGTGCCAGCAGCCCGCGACGACAGGCCTATTACTATGGCTACACCTTC. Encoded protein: CASSPRRQAYYYGYTF.

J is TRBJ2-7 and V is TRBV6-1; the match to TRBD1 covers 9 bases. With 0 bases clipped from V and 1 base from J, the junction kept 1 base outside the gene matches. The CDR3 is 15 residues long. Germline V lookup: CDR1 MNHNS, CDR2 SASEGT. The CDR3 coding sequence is TGTGCCAGCAGTGAAGCCGGGACAGGGTCCTACGAGCAGTACTTC. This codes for CASSEAGTGSYEQYF.

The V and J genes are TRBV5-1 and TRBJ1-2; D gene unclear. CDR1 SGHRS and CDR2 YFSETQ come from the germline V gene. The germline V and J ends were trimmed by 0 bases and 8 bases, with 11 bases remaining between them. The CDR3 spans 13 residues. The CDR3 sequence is CASSLEWSGGYTF. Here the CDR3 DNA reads TGCGCCAGCAGCTTGGAGTGGTCTGGGGGCTACACCTTC. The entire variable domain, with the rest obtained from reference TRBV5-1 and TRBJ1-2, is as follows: KAGVTQTPRYLIKTRGQQVTLSCSPISGHRSVSWYQQTPGQGLQFLFEYFSETQRNKGNFPGRFSGRQFSNSRSEMNVSTLELGDSALYLCASSLEWSGGYTFGSGTRLTVV.

The CDR3 protein is CASRPVEDRGPNEQFF. CDR3 coding DNA: TGTGCCAGCAGACCAGTAGAGGACAGGGGGCCTAATGAGCAGTTCTTC. The chain combines TRBV5-6 with TRBJ2-1; 11 nucleotides match TRBD1. CDR1 is SGHDT and CDR2 is YYEEEE in the germline V gene. The CDR3 covers 16 residues. Trimming removed 5 bases from V and 7 bases from J; junction bases left unmatched: 11.

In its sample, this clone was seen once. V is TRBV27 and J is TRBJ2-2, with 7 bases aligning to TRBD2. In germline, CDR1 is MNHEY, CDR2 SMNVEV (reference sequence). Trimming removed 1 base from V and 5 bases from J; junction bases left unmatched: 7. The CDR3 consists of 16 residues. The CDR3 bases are TGTGCCAGCAGTTTATACGGGGAGGGAGGAACCGGGGAGCTGTTTTTT. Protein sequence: CASSLYGEGGTGELFF.

CDR3 DNA sequence: TGTGCCAGCAGTTACTCGGTCCAGCACTACGAGCAGTACTTC. Translated, it gives CASSYSVQHYEQYF. The chain carries TRBV6-5 and TRBJ2-7; D gene uncertain. CDR1 is MNHEY, CDR2 SVGAGI, per germline. The CDR3 loop spans 14 amino acids. The V and J ends lost 0 bases and 3 bases respectively, with 9 bases between them.

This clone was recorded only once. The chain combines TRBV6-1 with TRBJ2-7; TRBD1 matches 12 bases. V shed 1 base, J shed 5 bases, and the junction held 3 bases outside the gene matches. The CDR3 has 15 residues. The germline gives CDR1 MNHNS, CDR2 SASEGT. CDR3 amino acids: CASSEGGTGGNEQYF. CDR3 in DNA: TGTGCCAGCAGTGAAGGGGGGACAGGGGGCAACGAGCAGTACTTC.

In DNA form, the CDR3 reads TGTGCCAGCAGCGTAGGACAGGGCATTACCTACGAGCAGTACTTC. This encodes CASSVGQGITYEQYF. The rearrangement joins TRBV9 to TRBJ2-7; 7 bases match TRBD1. The CDR3 covers 15 residues. V was clipped by 0 bases and J by 2 bases; unmatched bases: 5. Looked up from germline, CDR1 is SGDLS and CDR2 is YYNGEE.

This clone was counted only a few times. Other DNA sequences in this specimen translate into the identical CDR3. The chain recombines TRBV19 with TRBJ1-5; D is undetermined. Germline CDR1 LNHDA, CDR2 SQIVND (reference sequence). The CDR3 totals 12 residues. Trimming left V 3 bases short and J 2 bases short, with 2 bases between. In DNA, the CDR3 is TGTGCCAGTAGTATCGGCAATCAGCCCCAGCATTTT. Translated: CASSIGNQPQHF.

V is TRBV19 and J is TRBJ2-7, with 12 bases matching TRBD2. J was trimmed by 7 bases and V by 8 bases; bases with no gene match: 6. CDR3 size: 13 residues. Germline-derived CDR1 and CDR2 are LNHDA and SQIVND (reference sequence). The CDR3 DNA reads TGTGCCAGTCGACTAGCGGGAGAGGGGGAGCAGTACTTC. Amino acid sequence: CASRLAGEGEQYF.

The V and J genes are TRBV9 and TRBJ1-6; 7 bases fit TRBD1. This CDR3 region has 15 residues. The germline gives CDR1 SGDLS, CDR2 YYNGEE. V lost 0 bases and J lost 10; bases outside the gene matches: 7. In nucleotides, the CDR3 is TGTGCCAGCAGCGTAGAAGTACAGGGGCGGTCACCCCTCCACTTT. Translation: CASSVEVQGRSPLHF. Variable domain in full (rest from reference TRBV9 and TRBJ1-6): DSGVTQTPKHLITATGQRVTLRCSPRSGDLSVYWYQQSLDQGLQFLIQYYNGEERAKGNILERFSAQQFPDLHSELNLSSLELGDSALYFCASSVEVQGRSPLHFGNGTRLTVT.

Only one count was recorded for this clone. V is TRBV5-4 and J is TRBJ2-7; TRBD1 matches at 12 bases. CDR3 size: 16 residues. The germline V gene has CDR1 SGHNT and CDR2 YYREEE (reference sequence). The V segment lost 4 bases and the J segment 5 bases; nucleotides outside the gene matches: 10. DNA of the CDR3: TGTGCCAGCAGCCCCACATCCGGGACAGGGGGCGACGAGCAGTACTTC. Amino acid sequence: CASSPTSGTGGDEQYF. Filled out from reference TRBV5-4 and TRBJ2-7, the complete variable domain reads ETGVTQSPTHLIKTRGQQVTLRCSSQSGHNTVSWYQQALGQGPQFIFQYYREEENGRGNFPPRFSGLQFPNYSSELNVNALELDDSALYLCASSPTSGTGGDEQYFGPGTRLTVT.

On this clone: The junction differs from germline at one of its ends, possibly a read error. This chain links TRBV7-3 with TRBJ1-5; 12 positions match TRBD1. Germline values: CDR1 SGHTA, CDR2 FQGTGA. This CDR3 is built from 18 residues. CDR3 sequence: CASSPGQGAKGSNQPQHF. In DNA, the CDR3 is TGCGCCAGCAGCCCGGGACAGGGGGCTAAAGGGAGCAATCAGCCCCAGCATTTT.

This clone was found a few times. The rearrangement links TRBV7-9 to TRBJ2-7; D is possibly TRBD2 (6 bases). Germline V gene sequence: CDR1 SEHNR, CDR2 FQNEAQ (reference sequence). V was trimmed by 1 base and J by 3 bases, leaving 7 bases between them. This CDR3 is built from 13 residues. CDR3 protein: CASSLVEGYEQYF. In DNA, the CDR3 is TGTGCCAGCAGCTTAGTGGAGGGCTACGAGCAGTACTTC.

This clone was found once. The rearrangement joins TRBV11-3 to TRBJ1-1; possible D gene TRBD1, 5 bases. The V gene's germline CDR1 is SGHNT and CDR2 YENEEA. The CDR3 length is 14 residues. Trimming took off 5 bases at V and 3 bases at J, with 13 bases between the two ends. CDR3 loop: CASSLRTGDTEAFF. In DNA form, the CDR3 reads TGTGCCAGCAGCCTTCGGACGGGGGACACTGAAGCTTTCTTT.

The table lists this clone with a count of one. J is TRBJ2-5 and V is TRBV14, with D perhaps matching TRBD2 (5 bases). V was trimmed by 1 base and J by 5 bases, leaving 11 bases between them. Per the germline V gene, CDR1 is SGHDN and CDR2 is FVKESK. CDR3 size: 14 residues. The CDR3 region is CASSQVGVEETQYF. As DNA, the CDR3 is TGTGCCAGCAGCCAAGTCGGGGTCGAGGAGACCCAGTACTTC. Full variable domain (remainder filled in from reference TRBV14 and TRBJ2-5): EAGVTQFPSHSVIEKGQTVTLRCDPISGHDNLYWYRRVMGKEIKFLLHFVKESKQDESGMPNNRFLAERTGGTYSTLKVQPAELEDSGVYFCASSQVGVEETQYFGPGTRLLVL.

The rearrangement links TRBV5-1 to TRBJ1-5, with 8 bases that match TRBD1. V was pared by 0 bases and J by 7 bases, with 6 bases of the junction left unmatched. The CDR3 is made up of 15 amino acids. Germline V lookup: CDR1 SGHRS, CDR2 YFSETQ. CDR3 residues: CASSLETGVGQPQHF. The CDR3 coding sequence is TGCGCCAGCAGCTTGGAGACAGGGGTCGGGCAGCCCCAGCATTTT.

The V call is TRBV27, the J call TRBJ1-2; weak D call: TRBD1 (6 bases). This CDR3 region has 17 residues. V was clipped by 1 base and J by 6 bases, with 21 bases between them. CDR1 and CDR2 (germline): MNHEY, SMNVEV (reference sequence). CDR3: CASSLLGFSGGVHGYTF. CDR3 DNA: TGTGCCAGCAGTTTATTGGGGTTTTCGGGGGGCGTCCATGGCTACACCTTC.

This CDR3 reads CASSLTVQETQYF. CDR3 nucleotides: TGCGCCAGCAGTCTAACAGTACAAGAGACCCAGTACTTC. This chain joins TRBV10-1 and TRBJ2-5; D is uncertain. Germline CDR1 is WNHNN and CDR2 is SYGVQD (reference sequence). V lost 5 bases, J lost 2 bases, and 9 bases lay in between. The CDR3 extends over 13 amino acids.

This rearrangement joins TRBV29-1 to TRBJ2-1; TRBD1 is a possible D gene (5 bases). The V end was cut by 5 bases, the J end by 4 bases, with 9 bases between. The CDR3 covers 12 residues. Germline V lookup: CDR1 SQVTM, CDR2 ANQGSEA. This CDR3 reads CSVRSGYNEQFF. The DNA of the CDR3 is TGCAGCGTTAGGTCAGGGTACAATGAGCAGTTCTTC.

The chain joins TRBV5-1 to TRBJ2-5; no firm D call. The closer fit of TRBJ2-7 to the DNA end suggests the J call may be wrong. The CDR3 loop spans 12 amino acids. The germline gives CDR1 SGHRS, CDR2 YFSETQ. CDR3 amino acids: CASSSSSYEQYF. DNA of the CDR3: TGCGCCAGCAGCTCAAGCTCCTACGAGCAGTACTTC.

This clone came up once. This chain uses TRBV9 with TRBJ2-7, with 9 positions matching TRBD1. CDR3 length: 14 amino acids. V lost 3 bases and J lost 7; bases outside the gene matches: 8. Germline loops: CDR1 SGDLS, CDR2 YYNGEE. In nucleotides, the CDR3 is TGTGCCAGCAGCGCTTCACAGGGGGCTGAAGAGCAGTACTTC. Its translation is CASSASQGAEEQYF.